These T cell receptor beta chains were read from a single sample in a study of T cell repertoires in cytomegalovirus infection. Each CDR3 protein is one row after TCRdb ran MiXCR on the reads. The sample includes roughly 310,000 distinct CDR3 sequences, about 28% seen only once; the top ten take around 20%. These TCRs' antigens remain unknown. Sequences were derived from cultured PBMCs, sampled from culture after CMV antigen stimulation. The source is a human donor in good health (CMV status not recorded). Some clones in this sample may be carry-over from other donors' samples. Each CDR3 is given with its conserved first and last residue. A D gene is named only where the DNA matches it firmly. Size is omitted from some rows. Given values are once, few, many or a class for expanded clones.

j_call: TRBJ2-7
v_call: TRBV7-2
d_call: TRBD2
clone_size: few
cdr3_nt: TGTGCCAGCAGCTTTAGTAGGACTAGCGGTTACGAGCAGTACTTC
cdr3_aa: CASSFSRTSGYEQYF

j_call: TRBJ2-1
v_call: TRBV19
d_call: -
clone_size: few
cdr3_nt: TGTGCCAGTAGTATCGGGGTGGCACCCTACAATGAGCAGTTCTTC
cdr3_aa: CASSIGVAPYNEQFF

j_call: TRBJ1-1
v_call: TRBV9
d_call: -
clone_size: -
cdr3_nt: TGTGCCAGCAGCGCTAGGTGGGCGGACACTGAAGCTTTCTTT
cdr3_aa: CASSARWADTEAFF

j_call: TRBJ2-5
v_call: TRBV2
d_call: -
clone_size: -
cdr3_nt: TGTGCCAGCACCCGAAGCCCCAAGGAAGAGACCCAGTACTTC
cdr3_aa: CASTRSPKEETQYF

j_call: TRBJ2-3
v_call: TRBV28
d_call: -
clone_size: -
cdr3_nt: TGTGCCACGCTGGACTCCAGCCGCACAGATACGCAGTATTTT
cdr3_aa: CATLDSSRTDTQYF

j_call: TRBJ1-2
v_call: TRBV19
d_call: TRBD1
clone_size: -
cdr3_nt: TGTGCCAGTAGCCTCGGACAGGGGGCGGACTACACCTTC
cdr3_aa: CASSLGQGADYTF

j_call: TRBJ1-1
v_call: TRBV2
d_call: -
clone_size: few
cdr3_nt: TGTGCCAGCAGTTACAAGACAAGCGCTGAAGCTTTCTTT
cdr3_aa: CASSYKTSAEAFF

j_call: TRBJ2-1
v_call: TRBV11-3
d_call: -
clone_size: -
cdr3_nt: TGTGCCAGCAGCTTAGGCAGCGGCCTAGCCCTCTCCTACAATGAGCAGTTCTTC
cdr3_aa: CASSLGSGLALSYNEQFF

j_call: TRBJ1-5
v_call: TRBV18
d_call: TRBD1
clone_size: -
cdr3_nt: TGTGCCAGCTCACCTGTTGGGACAGGGGCGAATCAGCCCCAGCATTTT
cdr3_aa: CASSPVGTGANQPQHF

j_call: TRBJ2-7
v_call: TRBV27
d_call: TRBD2
clone_size: few
cdr3_nt: TGTGCCAGCAGTCCTCGGGGGGGCCGGTCCTACGAGCAGTACTTC
cdr3_aa: CASSPRGGRSYEQYF

j_call: TRBJ2-7
v_call: TRBV4-2
d_call: TRBD2
clone_size: few
cdr3_nt: TGTGCCAGCAGCCAAGATAGCGGGAGGGCAGTCTATACCGAGCAGTACTTC
cdr3_aa: CASSQDSGRAVYTEQYF